A single sample is the source of the 29 T cell receptor beta chains below, sequenced in a study of blood T cell repertoires in COVID-19. The protocol was immunoSEQ multiplex PCR, while the TCRdb copy is restricted to in-frame clones and leaves out a portion. The sample carries approximately 220,000 clones, about 88% recorded once. Input material: PBMCs or T cells enriched from blood (not recorded which). These receptors all come from a woman aged 25 to 45 who had been exposed to COVID-19.

The J gene is TRBJ1-2, the V gene TRBV6-5; no firm D call. V dropped 0 bases and J dropped 1 base, with 9 bases sitting between them. CDR3 length: 15 amino acids. CDR1 and CDR2 from the germline V gene are MNHEY and SVGAGI. The CDR3, as DNA: TGTGCCAGCAGTTACTCTCCACTGCTTAACTATGGCTACACCTTC. It yields the protein CASSYSPLLNYGYTF.

The rearrangement joins TRBV2 to TRBJ1-6, with TRBD1 identical over 8 bases. Germline CDR1 SNHLY, CDR2 FYNNEI. The CDR3 runs 15 residues. V shed 7 bases, J shed 9 bases, and the junction held 11 bases outside the gene matches. CDR3 region: CASILQGAFSSPLHF. DNA for the CDR3: TGTGCCAGCATCCTCCAGGGGGCGTTTAGTTCACCCCTCCACTTT.

V gene TRBV3-1 (or the pseudogene TRBV3-2) combines with J gene TRBJ2-6; possible D gene TRBD1, 5 bases. V was clipped by 0 bases and J by 8 bases, with 8 bases between them. In germline, CDR1 is LGHDT, CDR2 YNNKEL (reference sequence). The CDR3 is 14 amino acids. The CDR3 spells CASSQDTGSNVLTF. For the CDR3, the DNA is TGTGCCAGCAGCCAAGATACAGGTTCCAACGTCCTGACTTTC.

The rearrangement links TRBV10-3 to TRBJ2-7; 10 bases align to TRBD1. CDR1 and CDR2 (germline): ENHRY, SYGVKD. This CDR3 comprises 14 residues. The V gene end was trimmed by 5 bases and the J gene end by 2 bases; junction bases not matched to a gene: 3. CDR3 in DNA: TGTGCCATCAGTAAGACAGGGGGCCCCTACGAGCAGTACTTC. It encodes CAISKTGGPYEQYF.

With regard to this clone: At the DNA level, this CDR3 is encoded by other sequences in the same sample as well. V usage is TRBV29-1 and J usage is TRBJ2-7; TRBD2 matches 9 bases. Germline V gene sequence: CDR1 SQVTM, CDR2 ANQGSEA. V lost 4 bases to trimming and J lost 4 bases; unmatched junction nucleotides: 8. The CDR3 has 14 residues. CDR3 in DNA: TGCAGCGTTGTCCTTGCGGGGGGGCTTTACGAGCAGTACTTC. It is translated as CSVVLAGGLYEQYF.

This clone was found a few times. The chain has TRBV27 and TRBJ2-7, with 9 bases matching TRBD1. The V gene end was trimmed by 5 bases and the J gene end by 2 bases; junction bases not matched to a gene: 7. This CDR3 region has 15 residues. Germline V CDR1 and CDR2: MNHEY, SMNVEV (reference sequence). DNA for the CDR3: TGTGCCAGCAGTACCCCCGGGACAGGGCCCTACGAGCAGTACTTC. It is translated as CASSTPGTGPYEQYF.

The chain recombines TRBV24-1 with TRBJ1-5; 8 bases fit TRBD1. The CDR3 is 15 residues long. V trimming: 3 bases; J trimming: 5 bases; junction bases outside the gene matches: 5. Germline V gene lookup returns CDR1 KGHDR and CDR2 SFDVKD. CDR3 amino acids: CATSDPTGGDQPQHF. The CDR3 DNA reads TGTGCCACCAGTGATCCTACAGGGGGTGATCAGCCCCAGCATTTT.

This chain links TRBV18 with TRBJ2-4, with 8 bases identical to TRBD2. The CDR3 covers 17 residues. Unmatched junction bases numbered 7, after V lost 2 bases and J lost 1 base. Germline loops: CDR1 KGHSH, CDR2 LQKENI. The CDR3: CASSPKSPSGAKNIQYF. DNA for the CDR3: TGTGCCAGCTCACCAAAGAGTCCTAGCGGGGCCAAAAACATTCAGTACTTC.

The chain recombines TRBV5-1 with TRBJ2-3; possible D gene TRBD2, 6 bases. The V and J ends lost 2 bases and 4 bases respectively, with 11 bases between them. Germline CDR1 and CDR2: SGHRS and YFSETQ. This CDR3 spans 14 amino acids. The CDR3 DNA is TGCGCCAGCAGCTTCTGGGGGGACTCAGATACGCAGTATTTT. Translating gives CASSFWGDSDTQYF.

The genes are TRBV3-1 (or the pseudogene TRBV3-2) and TRBJ1-5; D not certain. This CDR3 is 13 amino acids long. Trimming cost V 2 bases and J 0 bases, with 2 bases left between them. Germline V gene sequence: CDR1 LGHDT, CDR2 YNNKEL (reference sequence). CDR3 sequence: CASSQHSNQPQHF. CDR3 sequence (DNA): TGTGCCAGCAGCCAACATAGCAATCAGCCCCAGCATTTT.

The genes are TRBV4-2 and TRBJ1-3, with TRBD1 as a possible D gene (6 bases). The CDR3 spans 16 residues. V was clipped by 0 bases and J by 0 bases, with 9 bases between them. Germline V CDR1 and CDR2: LGHNA, YNFKEQ. This CDR3 reads CASSQDQQGSGNTIYF. As DNA, the CDR3 is TGTGCCAGCAGCCAAGACCAACAGGGCTCTGGAAACACCATATATTTT.

In the case of this clone: The sample carries other DNA sequences with the same CDR3. V is TRBV3-1 (or the pseudogene TRBV3-2) and J is TRBJ1-6; 9 nucleotides align to TRBD1. Germline V gene sequence: CDR1 LGHDT, CDR2 YNNKEL (reference sequence). This CDR3 has 15 residues. Trimming removed 3 bases from V and 7 bases from J; junction bases left unmatched: 4. The CDR3 is CASSQGQGGNSPLHF. The DNA for the CDR3 is TGTGCCAGCAGCCAGGGACAGGGTGGGAATTCACCCCTCCACTTT.

The chain is built from TRBV6-5 and TRBJ2-7; TRBD1 matches 8 bases. J lost 3 bases, V lost 6 bases, and 4 bases had no gene match. The germline gives CDR1 MNHEY, CDR2 SVGAGI. The CDR3 is 13 residues long. The CDR3 bases are TGTGCCAGCAGGACGGGACAGGTCTACGAGCAGTACTTC. It translates to CASRTGQVYEQYF.

V usage is TRBV12-5 and J usage is TRBJ1-5, with 8 bases identical to TRBD1. Germline V gives CDR1 LGHNT, CDR2 FRNRAP. Trimming cost V 7 bases and J 3 bases; bases outside gene matches: 8. CDR3 length: 15 amino acids. The CDR3 loop is CASATGQGNNQPQHF. The CDR3 nucleotides are TGTGCTAGTGCTACCGGACAGGGTAACAATCAGCCCCAGCATTTT.

V gene TRBV25-1 combines with J gene TRBJ1-5, with 9 nucleotides matching TRBD1. This CDR3 has 14 amino acids. After removal of 5 bases from V and 2 bases from J, the junction contained 1 base not matched to a gene. Germline CDR1 and CDR2: MGHDK and SYGVNS. The CDR3 DNA sequence: TGTGCCAGCAGTAGGACAGGGGGCAATCAGCCCCAGCATTTT. Its protein is CASSRTGGNQPQHF.

V is TRBV27 and J is TRBJ2-1; D unclear. In germline, CDR1 is MNHEY, CDR2 SMNVEV (reference sequence). V lost 8 bases and J lost 9, with 17 bases in between. The CDR3 contains 13 residues. DNA for the CDR3: TGTGCCAGCTCCCATCTTGGCGGCTCTGAGCAGTTCTTC. As protein: CASSHLGGSEQFF.

This clone was observed at least ten times. The rearrangement joins TRBV5-5 to TRBJ2-7; 11 bases match TRBD1. CDR3 size: 17 residues. Germline assignment: CDR1 SGHKS and CDR2 YYEKEE (reference sequence). Unmatched junction bases numbered 14, after V lost 3 bases and J lost 6 bases. The CDR3 loop is CASSSLWTGGSLPEQYF. DNA for the CDR3: TGTGCCAGCAGCTCCCTATGGACAGGGGGCTCGTTACCCGAGCAGTACTTC.

This clone appeared once. This sequence joins TRBV9 and TRBJ2-5, with 9 bases lining up with TRBD1. With V trimmed by 3 bases and J by 5 bases, 8 bases remained unmatched. Germline V lookup: CDR1 SGDLS, CDR2 YYNGEE. This CDR3 region has 15 residues. CDR3 sequence: CASSGGTGPWETQYF. CDR3 in DNA: TGTGCCAGCAGCGGTGGGACAGGGCCGTGGGAGACCCAGTACTTC.

The CDR3 bases are TGTGCCACCAGTGAAGCGGACAGTTACGAGCAGTACTTC. Translating it yields CATSEADSYEQYF. The chain links TRBV24-1 to TRBJ2-7; tentatively, D is TRBD1 (6 bases). V lost 4 bases, J lost 4 bases, and 10 bases lay in between. The germline gives CDR1 KGHDR, CDR2 SFDVKD. CDR3 length equals 13 residues.

The genes are TRBV11-2 and TRBJ2-5; TRBD1 matches 9 bases. The CDR3 length is 13 residues. The germline CDR1 and CDR2 sequences are SGHAT and FQNNGV. V shed 4 bases and J 5 bases; nucleotides not matched to a gene: 2. CDR3 sequence reads: CASSSGQGETQYF. CDR3 nucleotides: TGTGCCAGCAGCTCCGGACAGGGGGAGACCCAGTACTTC.

The chain has TRBV4-1 and TRBJ2-4; 10 positions agree with TRBD2. The CDR3 covers 18 residues. V was pared by 0 bases and J by 0 bases, with 5 bases of the junction left unmatched. Germline CDR1 is MGHRA and CDR2 is YSYEKL. The CDR3 spells CASSQDLTSGVAKNIQYF. The CDR3 region has the DNA TGCGCCAGCAGCCAAGATTTAACTAGCGGGGTAGCCAAAAACATTCAGTACTTC.

The J gene is TRBJ1-2, the V gene TRBV6-2 or TRBV6-3; D possibly corresponds to TRBD1 (6 bases). CDR1 is MNHEY, CDR2 SVGEGT, per germline. CDR3 length: 14 amino acids. V lost 2 bases, J lost 7 bases, and 14 bases lay in between. CDR3 in amino acids: CASSYVGALRGYTF. In nucleotides, the CDR3 is TGTGCCAGCAGTTACGTGGGGGCGCTTCGTGGCTACACCTTC.

The J gene is TRBJ1-2, the V gene TRBV5-5; 7 bases match TRBD1. The CDR3 runs 16 residues. From germline, CDR1 is SGHKS and CDR2 YYEKEE (reference sequence). After removal of 0 bases from V and 4 bases from J, the junction contained 9 bases not matched to a gene. CDR3 loop: CASSLERDSFFYGYTF. The CDR3 bases are TGTGCCAGCAGCTTGGAACGGGACAGTTTCTTCTATGGCTACACCTTC. Full variable domain (rest looked up from reference TRBV5-5 and TRBJ1-2): DAGVTQSPTHLIKTRGQQVTLRCSPISGHKSVSWYQQVLGQGPQFIFQYYEKEERGRGNFPDRFSARQFPNYSSELNVNALLLGDSALYLCASSLERDSFFYGYTFGSGTRLTVV.

This clone was observed a few times. The chain joins TRBV7-9 to TRBJ1-6, with 7 bases that match TRBD1. The CDR3 has 14 residues. The junction had 4 bases not matched to a gene; V was cut back by 4 bases and J by 7 bases. Germline-derived CDR1 and CDR2 are SEHNR and FQNEAQ (reference sequence). The CDR3 bases are TGTGCCAGCAGCTCGGGACAGACGAATTCACCCCTCCACTTT. Its protein is CASSSGQTNSPLHF.

J is TRBJ1-5 and V is TRBV2; D not resolved. The germline V and J ends were trimmed by 4 bases and 6 bases, with 16 bases remaining between them. There are 15 residues in the CDR3. Germline CDR1 is SNHLY and CDR2 is FYNNEI. CDR3 in DNA: TGTGCCAGCAGTGTTCGGGGAGGCTCAGGTCAGCCCCAGCATTTT. Translated: CASSVRGGSGQPQHF.

This clone has more than one count but fewer than ten. The chain is built from TRBV6-2 or TRBV6-3 and TRBJ2-6; D gene unclear. Germline loops: CDR1 MNHEY, CDR2 SVGEGT. Trimming stripped 0 bases from V and 0 bases from J, with 3 bases between. The CDR3 is 15 amino acids. The CDR3 bases are TGTGCCAGCAGTTACTCGAGCTCTGGGGCCAACGTCCTGACTTTC. Its translation is CASSYSSSGANVLTF.

The V call is TRBV12-3 or TRBV12-4, the J call TRBJ2-7, with D possibly matching TRBD1 (5 bases). The CDR3 is made up of 13 amino acids. With 2 bases removed from V and 4 bases from J, the gap between germline ends came to 9 bases. The CDR3, as DNA: TGTGCCAGCAGTTTAACAGGAGCTTACGAGCAGTACTTC. Amino acid sequence: CASSLTGAYEQYF.

The CDR3 bases are TGTGCCAGCAGCAAAGGGACTAGCGGGGGGCTCTACGAGCAGTACTTC. Protein: CASSKGTSGGLYEQYF. V gene TRBV21-1 combines with J gene TRBJ2-7; the table names TRBD2, a call not compared with the DNA. TRBV21-1 is designated a pseudogene. CDR3 size: 16 residues.

The rearrangement joins TRBV24-1 to TRBJ2-1; D not resolved. The CDR3 is 12 residues long. V shed 8 bases and J shed 10 bases, with 14 bases lying between them. Germline lookup yields CDR1 KGHDR and CDR2 SFDVKD. The CDR3 region is CATTNAGREQFF. CDR3 sequence (DNA): TGTGCCACCACCAATGCAGGAAGGGAGCAGTTCTTC.